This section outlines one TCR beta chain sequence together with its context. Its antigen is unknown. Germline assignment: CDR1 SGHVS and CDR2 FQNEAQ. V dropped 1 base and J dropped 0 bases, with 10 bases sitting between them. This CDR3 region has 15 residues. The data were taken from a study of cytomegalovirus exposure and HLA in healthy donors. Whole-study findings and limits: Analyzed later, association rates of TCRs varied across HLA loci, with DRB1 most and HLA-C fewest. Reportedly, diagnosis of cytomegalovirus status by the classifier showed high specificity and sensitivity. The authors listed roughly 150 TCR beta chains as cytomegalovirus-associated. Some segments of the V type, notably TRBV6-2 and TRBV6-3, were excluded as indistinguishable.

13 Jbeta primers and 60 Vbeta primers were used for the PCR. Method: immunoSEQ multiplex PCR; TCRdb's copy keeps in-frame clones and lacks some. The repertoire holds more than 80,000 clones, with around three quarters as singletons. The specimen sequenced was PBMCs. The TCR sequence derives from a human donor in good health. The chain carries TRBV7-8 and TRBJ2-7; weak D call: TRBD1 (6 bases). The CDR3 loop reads CASSLGTAGSYEQYF. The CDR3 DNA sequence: TGTGCCAGCAGCTTAGGGACAGCCGGCTCCTACGAGCAGTACTTC.